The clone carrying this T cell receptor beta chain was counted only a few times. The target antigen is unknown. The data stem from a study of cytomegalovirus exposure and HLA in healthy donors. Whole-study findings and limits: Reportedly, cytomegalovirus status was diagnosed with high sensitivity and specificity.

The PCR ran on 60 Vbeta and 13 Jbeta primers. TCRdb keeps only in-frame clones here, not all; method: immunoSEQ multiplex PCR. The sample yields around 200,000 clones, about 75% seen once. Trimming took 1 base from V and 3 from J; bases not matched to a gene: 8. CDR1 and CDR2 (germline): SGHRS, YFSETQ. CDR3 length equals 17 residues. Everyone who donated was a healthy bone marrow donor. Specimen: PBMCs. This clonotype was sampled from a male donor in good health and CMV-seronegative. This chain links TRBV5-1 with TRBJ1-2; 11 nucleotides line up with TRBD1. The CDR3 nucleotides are TGCGCCAGCAGCTTGCCGAGGACAGGGGGCTGGGACTATGGCTACACCTTC. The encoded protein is CASSLPRTGGWDYGYTF.